The present T cell receptor beta chain was sequenced within a study of shared clonotypes between healthy human individuals (dated by TCRdb to about 2020). For the wider study: The cohort comprised a couple of women and three men aged 18 to 49 years. Different laboratories and diverse techniques were used to prepare libraries and sequence TCR repertoires, to increase sequencing depth and limit assay-specific biases. For each donor, three plates each were used for CD4 naive and CD4 memory, two plates were used for CD8 naive, and one plate was used for CD8 memory. Leukapheresis yielded between about 0.9 and 8.9 billion PBMCs per donor. To estimate repertoire size and how much clonotypes are shared between individuals, the study performed deep sequencing of blood TCR repertoires from roughly five healthy adults.

The full study reports these points: Pairwise subsampling indicated that sequencing depth was expected to affect the degree of clonotype sharing among donors. The genetic and exposure-history diversity represented was limited by the small number of donors. When a handful of donors were compared, the shared fraction of clonotypes was around 4.6% for naive CD4, around 3.6% for naive CD8, 2% to 2.5% for memory CD4, and 0.35% to 0.4% for memory CD8. Sampling was restricted to blood, and TCR repertoires in tissue are likely to differ from TCR repertoires in blood. Naive subsets generally had larger estimated clonotype richness than memory subsets did. Clonotypes shared by all four sorted-subset donors showed higher generation probabilities than non-shared clonotypes. Incomplete sequencing was indicated by rarefaction of sorted-subset datasets, despite the large sequencing depth.

For the CD8 naive samples, CD45RO-negative cells were positively selected for CCR7, yielding a CD45RA+CCR7+ population from which TemRA cells were excluded. The donors were healthy, HIV-negative adults with no recently reported acute infections or vaccinations. Only Caucasian adults living in Nashville, Tennessee, USA were represented among the donors. Blood was obtained by leukapheresis, after which PBMCs were separated by Ficoll-Histopaque density gradient centrifugation and cryopreserved in liquid nitrogen vapor phase. Analytical flow cytometry was used to check the purity and quantity of every magnetically sorted T cell population. Each sorted fraction had its genomic DNA isolated and then quantified by UV absorbance on a Nanodrop 2000c. Trimming costs V 3 bases and J 0 bases, and their ends lie 10 bases apart. There are 15 amino acids in the CDR3, from cysteine to phenylalanine inclusive. Solely the CDR3 DNA is kept, with 45 bases framed from the first base. CDR1 and CDR2, per the germline V gene, are MDHEN and SYDVKM.

TCR CDR3 regions were amplified from genomic DNA by multiplex PCR using the deep immunoSEQ assay. Extracted genomic DNA from each cell subset was distributed evenly across all wells of several immunoSEQ 96-well plates, and each plate was treated as a replicate. For sorted subsets, each replicate PCR was loaded with 200 ng genomic DNA, equivalent to approximately 27,000 T cell genomes. The purified libraries were quantified using a Qubit 3.0 fluorometer, sized with a Bioanalyzer 2100, and then quantified again using the KAPA Library Quantification kit. Each immunoSEQ 96-well plate was sequenced on its own single-read 150-cycle Illumina NextSeq 550 flow cell. The authors processed their data as follows. The immunoSEQ output contained only junctional sequences without quality scores, so filtering could not match that applied to full-length reads. To assign V/J genes and CDR3, sequences were annotated using PyIR, a Python wrapper for IgBLAST v1.9, with IMGT germline references. Reads were removed for weak V/J assignments (E-value above 1e-6), missing CDR3, stop codons, out-of-frame junctions, or ambiguous translated residues. V3J clonotypes were defined as sequences sharing the same inferred V gene, J gene, and CDR3 amino acid sequence. The percentage overlap between two repertoires was calculated by dividing the number of shared unique clonotypes by the size of the smaller repertoire. RTK rarefaction, the Chao1 estimator, and Recon v2.1 estimates of unobserved clonotypes were used to assess repertoire richness. OLGA was used to compute generation probabilities for all TCRbeta clonotypes that the gDNA method yielded from a handful of donors. In TCRdb, the immuneACCESS table is reduced to in-frame sequences with V and J assigned. These tables do not hold every clone; where another copy was compared, an unresolved V gene accounts for under half, and the others remain unexplained. V and J calls and clone size are as listed in that table; D and trimming were resolved from the DNA. Present in this sample are hundreds of thousands of clones, roughly 96% of which were seen just once. The ten largest clones capture 0.11% of the sample.

With respect to this clone: No cognate antigen has been identified for it. The input lacks base qualities; no much larger clone sits a single base away.

The rearranged segments are TRBV28 and TRBJ2-3, with the D gene too uncertain to name. This clonotype was obtained from a woman aged 30 to 39 in good health. Sequencing was done on a sample of naive CD8+ T cells sorted from blood. Read against the paper, the sample's cell subset or site label means: CD45RA+CCR7+. The DNA is as follows: TGTGCCAGCAGTTTCGCCCCAGAAAGCACAGATACGCAGTATTTT. This sequence encodes CASSFAPESTDTQYF.